The rows below give T cell receptor beta chains drawn from one sample of a study of T cell responses to AZD1222 COVID-19 vaccine. Libraries were prepared by immunoSEQ multiplex PCR; TCRdb keeps only in-frame clonotypes and omits some of them. The sample records 90,000 to 150,000 clones, roughly 84% being singletons. The input for sequencing was peripheral blood, taken on day 0 of AZD1222 vaccination. Receptors originate from an adult in good health. Both conserved end residues are part of each CDR3. The order of the fields is J gene, clone size, V gene, D gene, CDR3 protein, CDR3 DNA. A D gene is named only where the DNA matches it firmly. A row's size may be missing; if present it is once, few, many or a size class.

j_gene: TRBJ1-5; abundance: few; v_gene: TRBV6-1; d_gene: .; CDR3aa: CASSAEGWFYNQPQHF; CDR3nt: TGTGCCAGCAGTGCTGAAGGGTGGTTCTACAATCAGCCCCAGCATTTT
j_gene: TRBJ1-3; abundance: .; v_gene: TRBV2; d_gene: .; CDR3aa: CASSEWTIVSGNTIYF; CDR3nt: TGTGCCAGCAGTGAATGGACAATCGTCTCTGGAAACACCATATATTTT
j_gene: TRBJ2-4; abundance: .; v_gene: TRBV29-1; d_gene: .; CDR3aa: CSVETRLAKNIQYF; CDR3nt: TGCAGCGTTGAAACTAGACTAGCCAAAAACATTCAGTACTTC
j_gene: TRBJ2-3; abundance: .; v_gene: TRBV5-1; d_gene: .; CDR3aa: CASSLAPDTQYF; CDR3nt: TGCGCCAGCAGCTTGGCCCCAGATACGCAGTATTTT
j_gene: TRBJ1-1; abundance: .; v_gene: TRBV29-1; d_gene: TRBD1; CDR3aa: CSVAGALYRGPDTEAFF; CDR3nt: TGCAGCGTTGCTGGGGCCCTTTACAGGGGGCCAGACACTGAAGCTTTCTTT
j_gene: TRBJ2-7; abundance: .; v_gene: TRBV6-1; d_gene: TRBD1; CDR3aa: CASSEIGQGAFEQYF; CDR3nt: TGTGCCAGCAGTGAGATTGGACAGGGGGCTTTCGAGCAGTACTTC
j_gene: TRBJ2-7; abundance: .; v_gene: TRBV6-5; d_gene: TRBD1; CDR3aa: CASTEGTGENYEQYF; CDR3nt: TGTGCCAGCACCGAGGGGACAGGGGAGAATTACGAGCAGTACTTC
j_gene: TRBJ1-2; abundance: .; v_gene: TRBV14; d_gene: .; CDR3aa: CASSPARGGGGYTF; CDR3nt: TGTGCCAGCAGCCCCGCACGGGGCGGCGGTGGCTACACCTTC
j_gene: TRBJ1-6; abundance: .; v_gene: TRBV5-4; d_gene: .; CDR3aa: CASSAGSTSPLHF; CDR3nt: TGTGCCAGCAGCGCCGGGTCTACTTCACCCCTCCACTTT
j_gene: TRBJ1-2; abundance: .; v_gene: TRBV7-9; d_gene: TRBD1; CDR3aa: CASSPRDSQVNNYGYTF; CDR3nt: TGTGCCAGCAGCCCGAGGGACAGTCAAGTAAATAACTATGGCTACACCTTC
j_gene: TRBJ1-3; abundance: once; v_gene: TRBV5-5; d_gene: .; CDR3aa: CASSRDNSGNTIYF; CDR3nt: TGTGCCAGCAGCCGTGATAACTCTGGAAACACCATATATTTT
j_gene: TRBJ2-3; abundance: .; v_gene: TRBV7-6; d_gene: .; CDR3aa: CASSLVGEARDTQYF; CDR3nt: TGTGCCAGCAGCTTAGTAGGGGAAGCAAGAGATACGCAGTATTTT
j_gene: TRBJ1-1; abundance: .; v_gene: TRBV30; d_gene: .; CDR3aa: CAWSVALNTEAFF; CDR3nt: TGTGCCTGGAGTGTCGCGCTGAACACTGAAGCTTTCTTT
j_gene: TRBJ1-3; abundance: .; v_gene: TRBV4-1; d_gene: .; CDR3aa: CASSPRESSGNTIYF; CDR3nt: TGCGCCAGCAGCCCCAGGGAGAGCTCTGGAAACACCATATATTTT
j_gene: TRBJ2-7; abundance: .; v_gene: TRBV6-6; d_gene: .; CDR3aa: CASQTSSYEQYF; CDR3nt: TGTGCCAGCCAGACGAGCTCCTACGAGCAGTACTTC
j_gene: TRBJ2-7; abundance: .; v_gene: TRBV19; d_gene: TRBD1; CDR3aa: CASSIGTGYYYEQYF; CDR3nt: TGTGCCAGTAGTATTGGGACAGGATACTACTACGAGCAGTACTTC
j_gene: TRBJ2-5; abundance: .; v_gene: TRBV12-2; d_gene: .; CDR3aa: CASRPGWESGGQYQETQYF; CDR3nt: TGTGCAAGTCGCCCAGGGTGGGAGAGCGGGGGGCAATACCAAGAGACCCAGTACTTC
j_gene: TRBJ1-3; abundance: .; v_gene: TRBV27; d_gene: TRBD1; CDR3aa: CASSLTGAFGNTIYF; CDR3nt: TGTGCCAGCAGTTTAACAGGGGCGTTTGGAAACACCATATATTTT
j_gene: TRBJ2-7; abundance: .; v_gene: TRBV20-1; d_gene: .; CDR3aa: CSAMRGYEQYF; CDR3nt: TGCAGTGCTATGCGGGGATACGAGCAGTACTTC
j_gene: TRBJ1-5; abundance: few; v_gene: TRBV4-1; d_gene: .; CDR3aa: CASSQDPAERNQPQHF; CDR3nt: TGCGCCAGCAGCCAAGACCCAGCCGAGCGGAATCAGCCCCAGCATTTT
j_gene: TRBJ1-1; abundance: .; v_gene: TRBV4-3; d_gene: .; CDR3aa: CASSQDPGVPEAFF; CDR3nt: TGCGCCAGCAGCCAAGACCCTGGAGTCCCTGAAGCTTTCTTT
j_gene: TRBJ1-5; abundance: once; v_gene: TRBV12-3/TRBV12-4; d_gene: .; CDR3aa: CASSFAGKQPQHF; CDR3nt: TGTGCCAGCAGTTTCGCGGGGAAGCAGCCCCAGCATTTT
j_gene: TRBJ2-7; abundance: .; v_gene: TRBV18; d_gene: TRBD1; CDR3aa: CASSPGTASYEQYF; CDR3nt: TGTGCCAGCTCACCCGGGACAGCTTCCTACGAGCAGTACTTC